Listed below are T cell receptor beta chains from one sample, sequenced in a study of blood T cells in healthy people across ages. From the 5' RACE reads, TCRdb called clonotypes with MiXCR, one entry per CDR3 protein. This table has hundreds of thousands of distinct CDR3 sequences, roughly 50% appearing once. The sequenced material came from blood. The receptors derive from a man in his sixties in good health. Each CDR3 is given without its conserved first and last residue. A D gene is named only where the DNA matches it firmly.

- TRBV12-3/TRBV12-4 ASINRGVDEKLF
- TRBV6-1 ASSGATSGQF
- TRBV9 ASSEEVSLSDTQY
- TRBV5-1 ASSLEATGANVLT
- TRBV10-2 ASSAPSGSPYEQY
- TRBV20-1 SAQQTAETQY
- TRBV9 ASSVAAGTNTEAF
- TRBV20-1 SASLPQNTEAF
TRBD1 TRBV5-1 ASSLTGQGHQPQH
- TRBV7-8 ASSWARSRDTQY
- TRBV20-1 SASSGRGSNEQY
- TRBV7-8 ASSLERIGVSPLH
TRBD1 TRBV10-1 ASSESPGQGNLDEQF
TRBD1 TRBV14 ASSLRTGGNGYT
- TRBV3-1 ASSQASLVQF
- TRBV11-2 ASTQTPGSYEQY
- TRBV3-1 ASTGRLRSERY
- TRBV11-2 ASSPRQDAYEQY
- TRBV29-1 SVEDVPLAGRTDTQY
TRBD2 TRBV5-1 ASSRTTSGANEQF
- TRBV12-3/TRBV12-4 ASRRSGNTIY
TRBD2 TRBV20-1 SAIAGAENEQF
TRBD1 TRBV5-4 ASSLRAGGSTEAF
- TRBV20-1 SARDAGLSNEQF
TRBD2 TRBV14 ASRTSGPYNEQF
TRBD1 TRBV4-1 ASSGDREQPQH
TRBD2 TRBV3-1 ASSQGAGTSGRGELF
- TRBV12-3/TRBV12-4 ASSSQIGRADTQY
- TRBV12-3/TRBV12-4 ASSFGPMWEGYGYT
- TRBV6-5 ASSVTENSPLH
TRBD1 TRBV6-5 ASRGTESYEQY
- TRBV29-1 STLQDLATDTQY
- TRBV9 ASSVGAGTTQETQY
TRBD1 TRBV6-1 ASSARTGSSYEQY
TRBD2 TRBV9 ASSVASGGLGNTQY
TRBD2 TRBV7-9 ASSSGRGSYNEQY
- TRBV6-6 ASRRTTGRGGTQY
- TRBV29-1 SVEAPGRPNEQF
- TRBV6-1 ASSEVPSASPLH
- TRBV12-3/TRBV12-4 ASSLGQSTGELF
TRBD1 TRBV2 ASSKDRTDNQPQH
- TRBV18 ASSPGAQETQY
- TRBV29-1 SVVWARRQETQY
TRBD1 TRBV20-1 SARGDRGNEQF
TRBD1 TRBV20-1 SASHGTGTYEQY
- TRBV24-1 ATSDTDSADTQY
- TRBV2 ASSSDRNYGYT
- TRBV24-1 AISPGAGPDTQY
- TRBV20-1 SAREEPNQTQY
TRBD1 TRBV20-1 SAPLDRGYEKLF
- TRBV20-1 SALRARLSTDTQY
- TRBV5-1 ASSLRQQETQY
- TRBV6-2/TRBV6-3 ASSSGTWEQY